This T cell receptor (beta chain) was identified in a study of T cell repertoires in cytomegalovirus infection. Trimming took 1 base from V and 0 from J; bases not matched to a gene: 6. Germline V CDR1 and CDR2: SGHNT, YYREEE (reference sequence). The CDR3 covers 17 residues. TCRdb analysed the reads with MiXCR anew, one entry per CDR3 protein. The profile shows 150,000 or so distinct CDR3 sequences, around 22% of them singletons. The chain recombines TRBV5-4 with TRBJ2-1; 8 bases match TRBD2. Sequencing used PBMCs. The source of this sequence is a human donor in good health (CMV status not recorded). Some clones in this sample may be carry-over from other donors' samples. The CDR3 DNA is TGTGCCAGCAGCTTGAGTTCGGGGGGGAACTCCTACAATGAGCAGTTCTTC. Its translation is CASSLSSGGNSYNEQFF. Full variable domain (outside the CDR3, taken from reference TRBV5-4 and TRBJ2-1): ETGVTQSPTHLIKTRGQQVTLRCSSQSGHNTVSWYQQALGQGPQFIFQYYREEENGRGNFPPRFSGLQFPNYSSELNVNALELDDSALYLCASSLSSGGNSYNEQFFGPGTRLTVL.